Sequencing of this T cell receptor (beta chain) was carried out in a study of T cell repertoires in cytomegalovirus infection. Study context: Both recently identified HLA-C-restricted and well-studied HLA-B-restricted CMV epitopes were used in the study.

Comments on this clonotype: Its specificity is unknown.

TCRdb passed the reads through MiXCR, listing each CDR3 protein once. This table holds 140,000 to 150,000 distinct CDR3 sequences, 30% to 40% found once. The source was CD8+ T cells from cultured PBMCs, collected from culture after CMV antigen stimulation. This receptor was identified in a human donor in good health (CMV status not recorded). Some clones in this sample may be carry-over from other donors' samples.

CDR3 nucleotides: TGTGCCAGCAGCCCCCTCGGCAGGGCCTACGAGCAGTACTTC. This sequence encodes CASSPLGRAYEQYF. The chain uses TRBV5-4 and TRBJ2-7, with D maybe TRBD1 (5 bases). CDR1 is SGHNT, CDR2 YYREEE, per germline (reference sequence). There are 14 residues in the CDR3. Trimming took 4 bases from V and 2 from J, leaving 13 bases between them.